This is a list of T cell receptor beta chains from one sample in a study of blood T cell repertoires in COVID-19. TCRdb's table, derived via immunoSEQ multiplex PCR, lists solely in-frame clones and lacks some. The repertoire consists of approximately 88,000 clones, with about nine tenths occurring once and the leading ten covering about 15%. The material sequenced was peripheral blood. The origin of the receptors is a male donor with acute or convalescent COVID-19. Each CDR3 is given with its conserved first and last residue. A D gene is named only where the DNA matches it firmly. Only some rows state a clone size, as once, few, many or a class for expanded clones.

clone size | J gene | D gene | V gene | CDR3 protein | CDR3 DNA
NA | TRBJ2-3 | TRBD1 | TRBV19 | CASSYGGGQGTDTQYF | TGTGCCAGTAGCTATGGTGGCGGACAGGGTACAGATACGCAGTATTTT
NA | TRBJ2-1 | TRBD1 | TRBV7-6 | CASRPGQSNEQFF | TGTGCCAGCAGGCCGGGACAGTCAAATGAGCAGTTCTTC
NA | TRBJ2-1 | TRBD1 | TRBV11-3 | CASSLAGQGSYNEQFF | TGTGCCAGCAGCTTAGCAGGACAGGGCTCCTACAATGAGCAGTTCTTC
NA | TRBJ2-1 | TRBD1 | TRBV24-1 | CATSGTGVSYNEQFF | TGTGCCACCAGTGGCACAGGGGTCTCCTACAATGAGCAGTTCTTC
NA | TRBJ2-5 | NA | TRBV5-1 | CASSLLLYQETQYF | TGCGCCAGCAGCCTCTTACTCTACCAAGAGACCCAGTACTTC
NA | TRBJ1-2 | NA | TRBV28 | CASSLQGFGYGYTF | TGTGCCAGCAGTTTACAGGGCTTCGGCTATGGCTACACCTTC
NA | TRBJ1-4 | TRBD1 | TRBV28 | CASRHRGANEKLFF | TGTGCCAGCAGACACAGGGGAGCTAATGAAAAACTGTTTTTT
few | TRBJ1-4 | NA | TRBV2 | CASTQGRGVGEKLFF | TGTGCCAGCACCCAGGGAAGGGGTGTAGGGGAAAAACTGTTTTTT
once | TRBJ2-4 | NA | TRBV12-3/TRBV12-4 | CASSFGRENIQYF | TGTGCCAGCAGTTTCGGTCGAGAAAACATTCAGTACTTC
NA | TRBJ2-3 | TRBD2 | TRBV5-1 | CASSWETSGGAADTQYF | TGCGCCAGCAGCTGGGAGACTAGCGGGGGGGCGGCAGATACGCAGTATTTT
once | TRBJ1-1 | NA | TRBV5-6 | CASIMGAASNTEAFF | TGTGCCAGCATCATGGGGGCGGCCTCGAATACTGAAGCTTTCTTT
NA | TRBJ2-7 | NA | TRBV4-2 | CASSQEVDSLSYEQYF | TGTGCCAGCAGCCAAGAGGTCGACAGCCTCTCCTACGAGCAGTACTTC